Shown below are 18 T cell receptor beta chains from a single sample sequenced in a study of blood T cells in healthy people across ages. The second PCR ran roughly 6 to 11 cycles with a sample-barcoded 5' primer and J-beta primers. TCRdb called the 5' RACE reads again in MiXCR, with one record for every CDR3 protein. The sample consists of roughly 550,000 distinct CDR3 sequences, around 24% of them appearing once. This sample also appeared in a second study, on T cells of mothers and their children.

Sample: blood. These receptors were collected from a boy aged 10-17 years in good health.

This clonotype was detected many times. The gene calls are TRBV6-4 and TRBJ2-3; the D gene could be TRBD1 or TRBD2 (6 bases each). CDR1 MRHNA and CDR2 SNTAGT come from the germline V gene. V was clipped by 3 bases and J by 2 bases, with 9 bases between them. The CDR3 length is 14 residues. The CDR3 here is CASSEGGHTDTQYF. In DNA, the CDR3 is TGTGCCAGCAGTGAGGGGGGACACACAGATACGCAGTATTTT.

As for this clonotype: The final CDR3 position lacks the conserved phenylalanine or tryptophan, pointing to a likely read error. This chain links TRBV27 with TRBJ2-5, with a possible D match to TRBD1 (5 bases). With the DNA end fitting TRBJ2-1 better, the J assignment may be wrong. CDR3 length equals 15 residues. The germline gives CDR1 MNHEY, CDR2 SMNVEV (reference sequence). Here the CDR3 DNA reads TGTGCCAGCAGTTTATCCCTGGCAGGGAACAATGAGCAGTTCCTC. Its protein is CASSLSLAGNNEQFL.

The genes are TRBV7-6 and TRBJ2-7, with D uncertain. Per germline, CDR1 SGHVS and CDR2 FNYEAQ. V lost 2 bases and J 6 bases, leaving 20 bases between the germline ends. This CDR3 has 16 amino acids. As DNA, the CDR3 is TGTGCCAGCAGCTTATATTCGGGTGCCTCTACTCCCGAGCAGTACTTC. Translation: CASSLYSGASTPEQYF.

The V gene is TRBV7-3, the J gene TRBJ2-1, with TRBD2 matching 8 bases. V shed 3 bases and J 7 bases; nucleotides not matched to a gene: 8. Germline values: CDR1 SGHTA, CDR2 FQGTGA. This CDR3 has 15 residues. The CDR3 bases are TGTGCCAGCAGCTTGGGCCGGGGGGGCCTTAATGAGCAGTTCTTC. Translation gives CASSLGRGGLNEQFF.

The J gene is TRBJ2-5, the V gene TRBV10-3; 16 nucleotides agree with TRBD2. The J call is in doubt because the DNA end fits TRBJ2-1 better. CDR3 size: 17 residues. Germline assignment: CDR1 ENHRY and CDR2 SYGVKD. CDR3 protein: CAISAGTSGRAASEQFF. As DNA, the CDR3 is TGTGCCATCAGTGCCGGGACTAGCGGGAGGGCCGCTAGTGAGCAGTTCTTC.

This clonotype has a handful of counts. The J gene is TRBJ2-7, the V gene TRBV29-1; D is ambiguous. CDR3 size: 12 residues. Germline V gene data show CDR1 as SQVTM and CDR2 as ANQGSEA. Trimming took 6 bases from V and 3 from J, leaving 12 bases between them. CDR3 sequence (DNA): TGCAGCGTCGAGGTAGGCCACTACGAGCAGTACTTC. Protein: CSVEVGHYEQYF.

The V call is TRBV7-9, the J call TRBJ2-5, with D possibly TRBD1 on 6 matching bases. CDR3 size: 16 residues. Trimming stripped 1 base from V and 5 bases from J, with 17 bases between. From germline, CDR1 is SEHNR and CDR2 FQNEAQ (reference sequence). The CDR3, as DNA: TGTGCCAGCAGCTTAGATCTCTGGGGGCAGACGGAGACCCAGTACTTC. Its translation: CASSLDLWGQTETQYF.

CDR3 coding DNA: TGTGCCAGCAGTTACTCTTCAGGGTCCTATGGCTACACCTTC. Translation: CASSYSSGSYGYTF. V and J are TRBV6-6 and TRBJ1-2, with D possibly matching TRBD1 (5 bases). With 0 bases removed from V and 4 bases from J, the gap between germline ends came to 9 bases. The CDR3 loop spans 14 amino acids. Germline V gene lookup returns CDR1 MNHNY and CDR2 SVGAGI (reference sequence).

The chain uses TRBV5-1 and TRBJ2-7, with D hard to call. The J call may be faulty, since TRBJ2-5 better matches the DNA end. CDR1 is SGHRS, CDR2 YFSETQ, per germline. The CDR3 is 14 amino acids. The CDR3 sequence is CASSLGGWKETQYF. In DNA form, the CDR3 reads TGCGCCAGCAGCTTGGGAGGTTGGAAGGAGACCCAGTACTTC.

This clonotype was counted between two and nine times. The V call is TRBV7-9, the J call TRBJ1-4, with 9 positions matching TRBD1. J was trimmed by 0 bases and V by 4 bases; bases with no gene match: 6. Looked up from germline, CDR1 is SEHNR and CDR2 is FQNEAQ (reference sequence). The CDR3 length is 17 residues. In DNA, the CDR3 is TGTGCCAGCAGCTCTACGGGACAGGGAGCAACTAATGAAAAACTGTTTTTT. This gives the protein CASSSTGQGATNEKLFF.

The CDR3 nucleotides are TGTGCCATCAGTGGGGAAACAGGGAACTACGAGCAGTACTTC. Translation gives CAISGETGNYEQYF. The chain links TRBV10-3 to TRBJ2-7; weak D call: TRBD1 (6 bases). V was shortened by 4 bases and J by 3 bases, with 13 bases between the two germline ends. The germline gives CDR1 ENHRY, CDR2 SYGVKD. This CDR3 has 14 residues.

This clonotype turned up a few times. The J gene is TRBJ2-1, the V gene TRBV9; a possible D gene is TRBD2 (5 bases). Germline CDR1 SGDLS, CDR2 YYNGEE. Trimming took 0 bases from V and 7 from J, leaving 20 bases between them. CDR3 length equals 17 residues. The CDR3 loop is CASSVGERSYSGNEQFF. The CDR3 coding sequence is TGTGCCAGCAGCGTAGGGGAGCGGTCCTACTCTGGGAATGAGCAGTTCTTC.

This clonotype was counted many times. The chain recombines TRBV5-1 with TRBJ2-1; D ambiguous. This CDR3 is built from 16 residues. Per germline, CDR1 SGHRS and CDR2 YFSETQ. V was clipped by 0 bases and J by 4 bases, with 14 bases between them. The CDR3 nucleotides are TGCGCCAGCAGCTTGGGGAGATCAGGTCAATACAATGAGCAGTTCTTC. Translation: CASSLGRSGQYNEQFF.

Notes on this clonotype: One junction end disagrees with the germline gene, perhaps due to a read error. The V and J genes are TRBV20-1 and TRBJ2-3, with 7 bases identical to TRBD2. There are 20 residues in the CDR3. Looked up from germline, CDR1 is DFQATT and CDR2 is SNEGSKA (reference sequence). CDR3 region: CSARIGETRLAAFSTDTQYF. The CDR3 region has the DNA TGCAGTGCTAGGATCGGTGAAACGCGGCTAGCGGCTTTTAGCACGGATACGCAGTATTTT.

The chain carries TRBV12-3 or TRBV12-4 and TRBJ1-2; TRBD1 agrees at 7 bases. This CDR3 contains 15 residues. The trim removed 7 bases at V and 3 bases at J, leaving 11 bases unmatched. CDR3 in amino acids: CASKESGTAYYGYTF. CDR3 DNA sequence: TGTGCCAGCAAGGAGTCAGGGACAGCCTACTATGGCTACACCTTC.

The chain couples TRBV5-5 to TRBJ2-6, with 12 bases matching TRBD1. There are 19 residues in the CDR3. V was pared by 3 bases and J by 3 bases, with 10 bases of the junction left unmatched. Per the germline V gene, CDR1 is SGHKS and CDR2 is YYEKEE (reference sequence). The CDR3 DNA reads as TGTGCCAGCAGCTCCAGACCGGGACAGGGGGCTGATGGGGCCAACGTCCTGACTTTC. This codes for CASSSRPGQGADGANVLTF.

This clonotype was counted a few times. The chain is built from TRBV2 and TRBJ2-4; D tentatively reads TRBD1 or TRBD2 (5 bases each). Per the germline V gene, CDR1 is SNHLY and CDR2 is FYNNEI. This CDR3 has 14 amino acids. V was cut by 1 base and J by 6 bases, with 10 bases left in between. The CDR3 reads CASSEVGAVNIQYF. CDR3 bases: TGTGCCAGCAGTGAAGTCGGGGCTGTAAACATTCAGTACTTC.

This clonotype was counted only a few times. The V call is TRBV11-1, the J call TRBJ2-7; 10 nucleotides match TRBD1. V shed 8 bases and J 4 bases; nucleotides not matched to a gene: 8. The CDR3 length is 14 residues. Germline V gene lookup returns CDR1 SGHAT and CDR2 FQDESV (reference sequence). CDR3 sequence (DNA): TGTGCCAGCGCAATGGGACAGGGGAGGTACGAGCAGTACTTC. It yields the protein CASAMGQGRYEQYF.